This section outlines one T cell receptor (beta chain) sequence together with its context. Antigen: not known. The CDR3 consists of 18 residues. V was pared by 7 bases and J by 3 bases, with 25 bases between. Germline V CDR1 and CDR2: WNHNN, SYGVQD (reference sequence). Clones were read by immunoSEQ multiplex PCR, and TCRdb kept only the in-frame ones, dropping some. This table has tens of thousands of clones, roughly 88% appearing once. This entry comes from a study of PD-1 blockade in classical Hodgkin lymphoma. Whole-study findings and limits: In newly diagnosed patients, baseline TCR diversity was reportedly below that of healthy donors. Causes of the repertoire differences remain undefined, possibly disease activity or prior therapy.

Time point specified: newly diagnosed, previously untreated cHL patient sample. Comparison relied on PBMCs that came from newly diagnosed, untreated classical Hodgkin lymphoma. The sample consisted of peripheral blood mononuclear cells (PBMCs). The sequence derives from a human donor with classical Hodgkin lymphoma. The chain joins TRBV10-1 to TRBJ1-3; D unresolved. For the CDR3, the DNA is TGCGCCAGCATGAACGGTCCAGGCCCCGGGTCTAGTGGAAACACCATATATTTT. Protein sequence: CASMNGPGPGSSGNTIYF.